These 6 T cell receptor beta chains were sequenced from one sample in a study of blood T cell repertoires in COVID-19. Sequencing was performed with immunoSEQ multiplex PCR; in TCRdb, only in-frame clones are kept and a portion is missing. The data hold around 50,000 clones, with roughly 87% observed a single time. The sample comprised peripheral blood. These receptors originate from a woman aged 55-75 years with acute or convalescent COVID-19.

This CDR3 is CASSLNRINNSPLHF. The CDR3 coding sequence is TGTGCCAGCAGCTTGAACAGGATCAATAATTCACCCCTCCACTTT. The chain recombines TRBV5-6 with TRBJ1-6, with D perhaps TRBD1 (5 bases). The V gene lost 1 base and the J gene lost 5 bases, with 10 bases spanning the gap. Germline V gene data show CDR1 as SGHDT and CDR2 as YYEEEE. CDR3 length equals 15 residues.

This clone is labeled as medium-sized (0.01 to 0.1%). DNA of the CDR3: TGTGCCAGTAGTACTGGGGGTACAGGGGTTCGTACCTATGGCTACACCTTC. Protein sequence: CASSTGGTGVRTYGYTF. The V gene is TRBV19, the J gene TRBJ1-2; TRBD1 aligns across 7 bases. This CDR3 is 17 amino acids long. Per germline, CDR1 LNHDA and CDR2 SQIVND (reference sequence). Trimming took 4 bases from V and 4 from J; bases not matched to a gene: 15.

The genes are TRBV20-1 and TRBJ2-2; possibly TRBD2 for D (6 bases). V was pared by 5 bases and J by 8 bases, with 9 bases between. Looked up from germline, CDR1 is DFQATT and CDR2 is SNEGSKA (reference sequence). The CDR3 covers 11 residues. CDR3 protein: CSAPGRGELFF. CDR3 DNA: TGCAGTGCTCCAGGGAGGGGGGAGCTGTTTTTT.

CDR3 region: CSASISGYGYTF. In nucleotides, the CDR3 is TGCAGTGCTAGTATAAGCGGCTATGGCTACACCTTC. The chain employs TRBV20-1 and TRBJ1-2; no firm D call. V gave up 3 bases and J gave up 4 bases, with 9 bases separating them. CDR1 DFQATT and CDR2 SNEGSKA come from the germline V gene (reference sequence). This CDR3 spans 12 amino acids.

This chain links TRBV9 with TRBJ1-2; 7 positions match TRBD1. The J segment lost 7 bases and the V segment lost 5 bases, leaving 8 bases of the junction unmatched. The CDR3 length is 13 residues. CDR1 and CDR2 from the germline V gene are SGDLS and YYNGEE. The CDR3 is CASSQQGYGGYTF. DNA for the CDR3: TGTGCCAGCAGTCAACAGGGGTATGGTGGCTACACCTTC. Variable domain in full (rest from reference TRBV9 and TRBJ1-2): DSGVTQTPKHLITATGQRVTLRCSPRSGDLSVYWYQQSLDQGLQFLIQYYNGEERAKGNILERFSAQQFPDLHSELNLSSLELGDSALYFCASSQQGYGGYTFGSGTRLTVV.

The chain couples TRBV27 to TRBJ1-1, with 8 nucleotides matching TRBD1. J lost 3 bases, V lost 4 bases, and 4 bases had no gene match. Germline V gives CDR1 MNHEY, CDR2 SMNVEV (reference sequence). The CDR3 consists of 14 residues. The CDR3: CASSSQGADTEAFF. DNA of the CDR3: TGTGCCAGCAGTTCTCAGGGGGCGGACACTGAAGCTTTCTTT.